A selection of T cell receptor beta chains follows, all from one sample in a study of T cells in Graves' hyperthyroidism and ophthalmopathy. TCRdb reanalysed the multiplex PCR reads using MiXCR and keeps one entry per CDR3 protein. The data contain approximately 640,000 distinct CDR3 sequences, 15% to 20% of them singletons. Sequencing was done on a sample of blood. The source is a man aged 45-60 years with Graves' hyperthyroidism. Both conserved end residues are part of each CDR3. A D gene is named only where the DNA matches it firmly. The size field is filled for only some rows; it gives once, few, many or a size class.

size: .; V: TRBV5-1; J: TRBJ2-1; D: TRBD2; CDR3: CASSLNPSGSGYEQFF; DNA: TGCGCCAGCAGCTTGAACCCTAGCGGGAGTGGCTATGAGCAGTTCTTC
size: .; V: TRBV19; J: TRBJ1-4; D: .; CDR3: CASRPRDNINEKLFF; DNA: TGTGCCAGTAGACCCCGGGACAACATTAATGAAAAACTGTTTTTT
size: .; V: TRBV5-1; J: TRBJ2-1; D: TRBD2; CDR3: CASSVAGGGNEQFF; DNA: TGCGCCAGCAGCGTAGCGGGAGGTGGTAATGAGCAGTTCTTC
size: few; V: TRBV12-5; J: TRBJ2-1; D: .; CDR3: CASGLDDNEQFF; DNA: TGTGCTAGTGGTTTGGACGACAATGAGCAGTTCTTC
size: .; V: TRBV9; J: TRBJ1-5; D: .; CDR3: CASSGNTSGKEPQHF; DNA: TGTGCCAGCAGCGGCAATACGTCCGGAAAGGAGCCCCAGCATTTT
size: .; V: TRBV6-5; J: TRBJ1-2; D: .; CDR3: CASSSSRGEEDGYTF; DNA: TGTGCCAGCAGTTCCTCTAGGGGCGAGGAGGATGGCTACACCTTC
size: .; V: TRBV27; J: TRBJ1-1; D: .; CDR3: CASRGGLDEAFF; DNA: TGTGCCAGCAGGGGGGGCTTAGATGAAGCTTTCTTT
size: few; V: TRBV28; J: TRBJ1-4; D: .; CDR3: CASSFRVTNEKLFF; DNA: TGTGCCAGCAGTTTCAGGGTAACTAATGAAAAACTGTTTTTT
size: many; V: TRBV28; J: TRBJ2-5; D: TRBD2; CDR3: CASSSGGEKTQYF; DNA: TGTGCCAGCAGTTCTGGGGGGGAAAAGACCCAGTACTTC
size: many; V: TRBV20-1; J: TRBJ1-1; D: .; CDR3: CSARRANTEAFF; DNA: TGCAGTGCCAGACGGGCGAACACTGAAGCTTTCTTT
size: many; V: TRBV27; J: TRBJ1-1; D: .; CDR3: CASSLSTPGRVDTEAFF; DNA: TGTGCCAGCAGCCTCTCAACCCCCGGCAGGGTGGACACTGAAGCTTTCTTT
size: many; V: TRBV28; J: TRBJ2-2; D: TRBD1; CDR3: CASSRPGQVNTGELFF; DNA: TGTGCCAGCAGTCGTCCGGGACAGGTTAACACCGGGGAGCTGTTTTTT
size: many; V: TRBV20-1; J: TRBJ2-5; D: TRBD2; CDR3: CSATPRASGRAGETQYF; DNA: TGCAGTGCTACCCCTCGGGCTAGCGGGAGGGCGGGGGAGACCCAGTACTTC
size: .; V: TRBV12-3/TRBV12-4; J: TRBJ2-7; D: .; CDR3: CASSQTLSHEQYF; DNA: TGTGCCAGCAGCCAGACACTGAGCCACGAGCAGTACTTC
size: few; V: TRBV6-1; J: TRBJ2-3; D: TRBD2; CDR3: CASSASGSIADTQYF; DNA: TGTGCCAGCAGTGCTAGCGGGAGTATTGCAGATACGCAGTATTTT
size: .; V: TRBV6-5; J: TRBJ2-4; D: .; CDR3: CASSYSASGKNIQYF; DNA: TGTGCCAGCAGTTACTCGGCCTCAGGCAAAAACATTCAGTACTTC
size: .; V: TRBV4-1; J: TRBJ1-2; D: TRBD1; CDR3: CASSQEQGRNYGYTF; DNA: TGCGCCAGCAGCCAAGAACAGGGGCGTAACTATGGCTACACCTTC
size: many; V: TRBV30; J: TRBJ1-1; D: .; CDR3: CAWSRGGALNTEAFF; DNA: TGTGCCTGGAGTCGGGGGGGGGCGCTTAACACTGAAGCTTTCTTT
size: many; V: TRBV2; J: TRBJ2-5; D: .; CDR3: CASTTGGGGQETQYF; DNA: TGTGCCAGCACTACAGGGGGAGGGGGGCAAGAGACCCAGTACTTC
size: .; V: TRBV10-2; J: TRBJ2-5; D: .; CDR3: CASSSGTHRETQYF; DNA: TGCGCCAGCAGTTCCGGGACTCACCGAGAGACCCAGTACTTC
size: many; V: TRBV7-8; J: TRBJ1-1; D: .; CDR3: CASRDLQGRNTEAFF; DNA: TGTGCCAGCAGGGATTTACAGGGAAGGAACACTGAAGCTTTCTTT
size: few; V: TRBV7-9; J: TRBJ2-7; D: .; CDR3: CASSLSLQDYEQYF; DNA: TGTGCCAGCAGCTTAAGTTTACAGGACTACGAGCAGTACTTC
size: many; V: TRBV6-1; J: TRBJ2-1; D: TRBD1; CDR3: CASSRPPYRDRRSYNEQFF; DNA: TGTGCCAGCAGTCGTCCACCTTATAGGGACAGGCGCTCCTACAATGAGCAGTTCTTC
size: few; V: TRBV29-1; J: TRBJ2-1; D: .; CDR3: CSVVSYNEQFF; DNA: TGCAGCGTTGTCTCCTACAATGAGCAGTTCTTC
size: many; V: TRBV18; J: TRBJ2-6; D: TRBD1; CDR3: CASSPTGQGFSGANVLTF; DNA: TGTGCCAGCTCACCCACGGGACAGGGGTTCTCTGGGGCCAACGTCCTGACTTTC
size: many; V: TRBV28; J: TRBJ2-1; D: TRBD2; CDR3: CASSSVYPSGRGLGEQFF; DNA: TGTGCCAGCAGTTCCGTATACCCTAGCGGGAGGGGATTAGGAGAGCAGTTCTTC
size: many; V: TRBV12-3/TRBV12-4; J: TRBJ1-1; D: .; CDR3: CASSFYQTNTEAFF; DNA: TGTGCCAGCAGTTTCTACCAGACGAACACTGAAGCTTTCTTT
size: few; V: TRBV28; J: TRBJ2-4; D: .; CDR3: CASSLRTGVGDIQYF; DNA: TGTGCCAGCAGTTTGAGGACGGGAGTTGGGGACATTCAGTACTTC
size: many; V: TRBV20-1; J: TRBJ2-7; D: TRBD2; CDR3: CSASRGASGNSYEQYF; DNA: TGCAGTGCTAGTAGAGGTGCTAGCGGGAACTCCTACGAGCAGTACTTC
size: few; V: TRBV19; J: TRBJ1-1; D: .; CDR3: CASSMGAFTEAFF; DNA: TGTGCCAGTAGTATGGGGGCATTCACTGAAGCTTTCTTT
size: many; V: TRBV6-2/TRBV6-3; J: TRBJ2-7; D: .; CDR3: CASRGSKREQYF; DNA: TGTGCCAGCAGGGGTTCCAAACGAGAGCAGTACTTC
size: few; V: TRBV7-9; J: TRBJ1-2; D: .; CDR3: CASSTVNAGQGYTF; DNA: TGTGCCAGCAGCACGGTTAATGCGGGACAAGGCTACACCTTC
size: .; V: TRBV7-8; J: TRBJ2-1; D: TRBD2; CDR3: CASSLVVAGNEQFF; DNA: TGTGCCAGCAGCTTAGTAGTAGCGGGCAATGAGCAGTTCTTC
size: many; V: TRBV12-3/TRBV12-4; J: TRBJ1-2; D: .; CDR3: CASSPSPGGFVYGYTF; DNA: TGTGCCAGCAGCCCCTCTCCCGGGGGCTTTGTCTATGGCTACACCTTC
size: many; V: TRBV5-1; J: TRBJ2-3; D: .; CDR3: CASSLDPGPTDTQYF; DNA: TGCGCCAGCAGCTTAGACCCGGGGCCTACAGATACGCAGTATTTT
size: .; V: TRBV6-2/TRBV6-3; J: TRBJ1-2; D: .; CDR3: CASSSRVDGHTF; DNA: TGTGCCAGCAGTAGCAGGGTTGATGGCCACACCTTC
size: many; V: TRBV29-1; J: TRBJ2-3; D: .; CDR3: CSGAQGTDTQYF; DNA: TGCAGCGGTGCACAAGGCACAGATACGCAGTATTTT
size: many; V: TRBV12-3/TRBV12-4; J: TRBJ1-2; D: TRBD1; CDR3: CASSPGGTGTYGYTF; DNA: TGTGCCAGCAGTCCAGGTGGGACAGGGACCTATGGCTACACCTTC